The 25 T cell receptor beta chains below were found in one sample sequenced in a study of regulatory T cells in long-lasting Graves disease. Noted time point: persistent/refractory GD, antithyroid drugs over 5 years with positive TRAb. Making the TCR library involved RNA that had been extracted from PBMCs. Combining iRepertoire HTBI primers with Arm-PCR of CDR3 regions, the authors built TCR beta libraries. MiXCR, applied by TCRdb to the multiplex PCR reads, yields one record per CDR3 protein. The sample has under 500,000 distinct CDR3 sequences, under 25% seen once; the top ten hold 7% to 9.5%. Sample: peripheral blood mononuclear cells (PBMCs), taken when the disease was refractory, from a patient treated with antithyroid drugs. The source of these receptors is a female donor with Graves disease.

Ten or more counts support this clonotype. The chain recombines TRBV11-2 with TRBJ2-7; unclear D gene. V gave up 2 bases and J gave up 6 bases, with 8 bases separating them. The CDR3 extends over 12 amino acids. CDR1 SGHAT and CDR2 FQNNGV come from the germline V gene. CDR3 in amino acids: CASSLSPAEQYF. Written as DNA, the CDR3 is TGTGCCAGCAGCTTATCTCCAGCCGAGCAGTACTTC.

This chain joins TRBV5-1 and TRBJ1-6; D gene unclear. Germline V gives CDR1 SGHRS, CDR2 YFSETQ. V shed 0 bases and J shed 10 bases, with 14 bases lying between them. This CDR3 is 15 amino acids long. This chain's CDR3 is CASSLDFGDRSPLHF. CDR3 nucleotides: TGCGCCAGCAGCTTGGACTTCGGGGATCGGTCACCCCTCCACTTT.

As regards this clonotype: A read error may be the cause here, since a much bigger clone is one base away. The gene calls are TRBV5-6 and TRBJ1-2; the match to TRBD1 covers 10 bases. The CDR3 is 15 amino acids. Looked up from germline, CDR1 is SGHDT and CDR2 is YYEEEE. The CDR3 DNA follows: TGTACCAGCAGCTTGGACAGGGGGTCCCCCTATGGCTACACCTTC. It translates to CTSSLDRGSPYGYTF.

The rearrangement links TRBV10-2 to TRBJ2-7; unclear D gene. Germline V lookup: CDR1 WSHSY, CDR2 SAAADI. The V end lost 3 bases, the J end lost 0 bases, and 12 bases lay between the germline ends. The CDR3 contains 15 residues. CDR3 loop: CASSDSRISSYEQYF. The CDR3 coding sequence is TGCGCCAGCAGTGACTCCAGGATTAGCTCCTACGAGCAGTACTTC.

This chain connects TRBV27 to TRBJ2-5; 7 nucleotides match TRBD1. The V segment lost 6 bases and the J segment 3 bases; nucleotides outside the gene matches: 4. The CDR3 totals 13 residues. The germline V gene has CDR1 MNHEY and CDR2 SMNVEV (reference sequence). This chain's CDR3 is CASRDRKEETQYF. DNA of the CDR3: TGTGCCAGCAGGGACAGGAAAGAAGAGACCCAGTACTTC.

This clonotype was observed at least ten times. The chain recombines TRBV6-1 with TRBJ1-4; 7 bases are a match to TRBD1. The CDR3 is 16 amino acids. The germline V gene has CDR1 MNHNS and CDR2 SASEGT. With V trimmed by 5 bases and J by 5 bases, 11 bases remained unmatched. The DNA of the CDR3 is TGTGCCAGCAGTAAACGCTCCGGGACAGTCAATGAAAAACTGTTTTTT. Translation: CASSKRSGTVNEKLFF.

The rearrangement uses TRBV24-1 and TRBJ2-2; TRBD2 aligns across 7 bases. This CDR3 has 15 amino acids. Germline V lookup: CDR1 KGHDR, CDR2 SFDVKD. V lost 7 bases to trimming and J lost 6 bases; unmatched junction nucleotides: 10. The CDR3 DNA sequence: TGTGCCACCAGCGACGGGACTACGGACTCCGGGGAGCTGTTTTTT. Protein product: CATSDGTTDSGELFF.

This clonotype was observed at least ten times. CDR3 sequence reads: CASSLIGESKEQYF. The CDR3 DNA is TGTGCCAGCAGTTTAATCGGGGAGTCGAAAGAGCAGTACTTC. The V gene is TRBV28, the J gene TRBJ2-7, with a weak D call TRBD2 (5 bases). Germline CDR1 and CDR2: MDHEN and SYDVKM. V lost 2 bases, J lost 7 bases, and 15 bases lay in between. There are 14 residues in the CDR3.

The genes are TRBV29-1 and TRBJ2-7, with 11 nucleotides matching TRBD1. CDR1 and CDR2 (germline): SQVTM, ANQGSEA. The trim removed 1 base at V and 3 bases at J, leaving 2 bases unmatched. The CDR3 loop spans 14 amino acids. The CDR3: CSVEGDRGNYEQYF. The CDR3, as DNA: TGCAGCGTTGAAGGGGACAGGGGGAACTACGAGCAGTACTTC.

As for this clonotype: Possible read error: a much larger clone is one base away. The conserved final phenylalanine or tryptophan is absent from the CDR3, which likely points to a read error. The gene calls are TRBV7-2 and TRBJ2-1; 11 bases are shared with TRBD1. Germline CDR1 is SGHTA and CDR2 is FQGNSA. With 7 bases clipped from V and 7 bases from J, the junction kept 3 bases outside the gene matches. This CDR3 is 13 amino acids long. The chain's CDR3 is CASTWDRGNEQFL. CDR3 DNA sequence: TGTGCCAGCACTTGGGACAGGGGGAATGAGCAGTTCCTC.

This clonotype was seen at least ten times. The rearrangement links TRBV20-1 to TRBJ1-6, with D perhaps matching TRBD1 (6 bases). There are 14 residues in the CDR3. Germline assignment: CDR1 DFQATT and CDR2 SNEGSKA (reference sequence). The V end was cut by 0 bases, the J end by 11 bases, with 14 bases between. CDR3 loop: CSARDIQGPPPLHF. CDR3 DNA: TGCAGTGCTAGAGATATACAGGGCCCACCACCCCTCCACTTT.

Ten or more counts support this clonotype. The genes are TRBV28 and TRBJ2-7; D is tentatively TRBD1 or TRBD2 (5 bases each). CDR1 is MDHEN and CDR2 is SYDVKM in the germline V gene. The V end was cut by 6 bases, the J end by 5 bases, with 11 bases between. The CDR3 spans 12 residues. CDR3: CASSPQGDEQYF. The CDR3 DNA follows: TGTGCCAGCAGCCCCCAGGGAGACGAGCAGTACTTC.

The chain is built from TRBV6-5 and TRBJ2-7; TRBD1 matches 9 bases. In germline, CDR1 is MNHEY, CDR2 SVGAGI. Trimming took 3 bases from V and 1 from J; bases not matched to a gene: 7. The CDR3 length is 16 residues. DNA for the CDR3: TGTGCCAGCAGTTATGGGACAGGGCGGGGGTCCTACGAGCAGTACTTC. Protein sequence: CASSYGTGRGSYEQYF.

The V call is TRBV27, the J call TRBJ2-6; D may be TRBD2 (5 bases). There are 13 residues in the CDR3. Germline CDR1 MNHEY, CDR2 SMNVEV (reference sequence). The V end was cut by 1 base, the J end by 10 bases, with 8 bases between. The CDR3 DNA follows: TGTGCCAGCAGTTTATGGACGGGGAACGTCCTGACTTTC. Protein product: CASSLWTGNVLTF.

This clonotype turned up a few times. The V call is TRBV30, the J call TRBJ2-7; TRBD2 matches 7 bases. V was clipped by 3 bases and J by 6 bases; unmatched bases: 17. The germline V gene has CDR1 GTSNPN and CDR2 SVGIG (reference sequence). This CDR3 is built from 16 residues. DNA of the CDR3: TGTGCCTGGAGCTCCCCTGGGGCGGGAGTACTGTCCGAGCAGTACTTC. This encodes CAWSSPGAGVLSEQYF.

The rearrangement uses TRBV19 and TRBJ2-2; D unclear. Germline V CDR1 and CDR2: LNHDA, SQIVND (reference sequence). This CDR3 contains 13 residues. V lost 3 bases and J lost 3, with 5 bases in between. CDR3 in DNA: TGTGCCAGTAGTATGACTTACACCGGGGAGCTGTTTTTT. Translation gives CASSMTYTGELFF.

Only a few counts were recorded for this clonotype. This chain uses TRBV24-1 with TRBJ2-5; D uncertain. The germline V gene encodes CDR1 KGHDR and CDR2 SFDVKD. The CDR3 consists of 16 residues. The germline V and J ends were trimmed by 1 base and 7 bases, with 18 bases remaining between them. The CDR3 DNA is TGTGCCACCAGTGATTTTGCCGTATCAGGTAGTCCGACCCAGTACTTC. Amino acid sequence: CATSDFAVSGSPTQYF.

This clonotype was detected ten times or more. The gene calls are TRBV28 and TRBJ2-2, with D maybe TRBD2 (5 bases). V was clipped by 2 bases and J by 5 bases, with 6 bases between them. The CDR3 sequence is 13 residues long. Germline CDR1 and CDR2: MDHEN and SYDVKM. Here the CDR3 reads CASSLTGTGELFF. CDR3 in DNA: TGTGCCAGCAGTTTAACGGGGACCGGGGAGCTGTTTTTT. The variable domain in full, completed from reference TRBV28 and TRBJ2-2, reads DVKVTQSSRYLVKRTGEKVFLECVQDMDHENMFWYRQDPGLGLRLIYFSYDVKMKEKGDIPEGYSVSREKKERFSLILESASTNQTSMYLCASSLTGTGELFFGEGSRLTVL.

The chain carries TRBV7-2 and TRBJ2-7; 10 positions agree with TRBD2. Germline loops: CDR1 SGHTA, CDR2 FQGNSA. The CDR3 totals 15 residues. The V and J ends lost 5 bases and 5 bases, in that order; junction bases with no gene match: 9. The CDR3, as DNA: TGTGCCAGCAGCCCCACGACTAGCGGGCCCCACGAGCAGTACTTC. This gives the protein CASSPTTSGPHEQYF.

The sample holds a few counts of this clonotype. The V call is TRBV20-1, the J call TRBJ2-4; D is unclear. From germline, CDR1 is DFQATT and CDR2 SNEGSKA (reference sequence). V lost 7 bases and J 1 base, leaving 11 bases between the germline ends. This CDR3 contains 13 residues. The CDR3 sequence is CSGLGSAKNIQYF. In DNA form, the CDR3 reads TGCAGTGGGCTGGGGTCCGCCAAAAACATTCAGTACTTC.

This clonotype came up a few times. This chain connects TRBV6-1 to TRBJ1-1; 9 nucleotides agree with TRBD1. This CDR3 spans 14 amino acids. With 6 bases clipped from V and 6 bases from J, the junction kept 8 bases outside the gene matches. The V gene's germline CDR1 is MNHNS and CDR2 SASEGT. The CDR3 region is CASSPRTGVAEAFF. The CDR3 coding sequence is TGTGCCAGCAGCCCTAGGACAGGGGTTGCTGAAGCTTTCTTT.

The table lists this clonotype with many counts. The V and J genes are TRBV18 and TRBJ1-1, with D perhaps matching TRBD1 (5 bases). This CDR3 is built from 16 residues. The ends were cut back, 2 bases at V and 3 bases at J, with 16 bases in the middle. From germline, CDR1 is KGHSH and CDR2 LQKENI. The CDR3 protein is CASSPGAVFEDTEAFF. For the CDR3, the DNA is TGTGCCAGCTCACCAGGGGCGGTATTTGAGGACACTGAAGCTTTCTTT.

This clonotype was picked up a small number of times. The CDR3 sequence: CASSLFGGNYEQYF. The CDR3 coding sequence is TGTGCCAGCAGTTTATTTGGTGGGAATTACGAGCAGTACTTC. The J gene is TRBJ2-7, the V gene TRBV27; no definite D call. Per germline, CDR1 MNHEY and CDR2 SMNVEV (reference sequence). The CDR3 has 14 residues. The germline V and J ends were trimmed by 1 base and 4 bases, with 11 bases remaining between them.

This clonotype was counted between two and nine times. This chain connects TRBV6-1 to TRBJ2-7, with 12 bases lining up with TRBD1. CDR1 MNHNS and CDR2 SASEGT come from the germline V gene. This CDR3 contains 15 residues. V lost 6 bases to trimming and J lost 5 bases; unmatched junction nucleotides: 8. CDR3: CASRRDRGRSDEQYF. The DNA of the CDR3 is TGTGCCAGCAGGAGGGACAGGGGGCGATCGGACGAGCAGTACTTC.

The gene calls are TRBV18 and TRBJ2-4, with 10 bases lining up with TRBD1. The CDR3 runs to 19 residues. The germline V gene encodes CDR1 KGHSH and CDR2 LQKENI. V lost 3 bases, J lost 0 bases, and 11 bases stayed unmatched. CDR3 sequence (DNA): TGTGCCAGCTCACCGCGCAGCCTCCGGGACAGGGGAGCCAAAAACATTCAGTACTTC. It is translated as CASSPRSLRDRGAKNIQYF.